This record looks at one TCR beta chain sequence and its context. Its antigen is as yet unknown. The data were produced by immunoSEQ multiplex PCR, yet TCRdb's version contains in-frame clones alone and is incomplete. The sample records about 120,000 clones, about nine tenths being singletons. Between the trimmed V and J ends, which lost 5 bases and 5 bases, there was a span of 12 bases. Germline-derived CDR1 and CDR2 are SQVTM and ANQGSEA. There are 12 residues in the CDR3. This specimen comes from a study of a mutant IDH1 vaccine in newly diagnosed glioma. Noted time point: week 11, during vaccination. A single vaccine dose contained 300 ug of mutant IDH1 20-mer peptide, and topical imiquimod was used with it.

The chain uses TRBV29-1 and TRBJ2-5; D ambiguous. Sequenced material: PBMCs, taken from a glioma patient whose treatment included an IDH1 peptide vaccine. This sequence originates from a woman in her forties or fifties with glioma. As DNA, the CDR3 is TGCAGCGTTTACGGCGCTCCGGAGACCCAGTACTTC. The encoded protein is CSVYGAPETQYF.